Below, 5 T cell receptor beta chains from the same sample are listed, as sequenced in a study of T-cell reconstitution after alpha-beta-depleted transplantation in children. TCRbeta library preparation incorporated unique molecular identifiers. TCRdb recomputed calls from the PCR reads with MiXCR, one row per CDR3 protein. The table shows under 75,000 distinct CDR3 sequences, with under 13% occurring only once. The sequencing used PBMCs, collected before TCRalphabeta/CD19-depleted stem cell transplant. The receptors were gathered from a boy aged 5-17 years with acute myeloid leukemia, due to receive a stem cell transplant.

Concerning this clonotype: It may be a read error: a sequence one base away is much more abundant. J is TRBJ2-5 and V is TRBV9, with D tentatively TRBD2 (5 bases). The CDR3 consists of 17 residues. Trimming removed 4 bases from V and 1 base from J, with 20 bases in between. In germline, CDR1 is SGDLS, CDR2 YYNGEE. DNA of the CDR3: TGTGCCAGCAGCCCTCGGCGCGGGTTGGGCTCCCAAGAGACCCAGTACTTC. Translated, it gives CASSPRRGLGSQETQYF.

This clonotype was found many times. The chain carries TRBV7-2 and TRBJ1-2; 9 nucleotides align to TRBD1. The germline gives CDR1 SGHTA, CDR2 FQGNSA. J gave up 8 bases and V 3 bases, and 10 bases lay outside the gene matches. This CDR3 region has 15 residues. The CDR3 DNA follows: TGTGCCAGCAGCTTTACGGGACAGGGAGATCAGGGCTACACCTTC. This translates into CASSFTGQGDQGYTF.

As to this clonotype: Since a much larger clone is just one base distant, this may be a read error. The genes are TRBV10-3 and TRBJ2-7, with 8 nucleotides matching TRBD1. CDR3 length: 17 residues. The V gene end was trimmed by 6 bases and the J gene end by 2 bases; junction bases not matched to a gene: 15. The germline V gene has CDR1 ENHRY and CDR2 SYGVKD. CDR3 loop: CAIRRGVRDRMAYEQYV. The CDR3 DNA reads as TGTGCCATCAGGAGGGGCGTCCGGGACAGGATGGCCTACGAGCAGTACGTC.

The chain is built from TRBV28 and TRBJ1-2; D is perhaps TRBD1 (5 bases). CDR3 size: 13 residues. Germline CDR1 and CDR2: MDHEN and SYDVKM. V was shortened by 3 bases and J by 8 bases, with 13 bases between the two germline ends. CDR3 sequence (DNA): TGTGCCAGCAGTTTTGGGACCGGGGACGGCTACACCTTC. It encodes CASSFGTGDGYTF.

This clonotype was seen many times. V is TRBV6-5 and J is TRBJ2-1; D remains ambiguous. The CDR3 runs to 15 residues. Germline-derived CDR1 and CDR2 are MNHEY and SVGAGI. Trimming stripped 2 bases from V and 10 bases from J, with 18 bases between. The CDR3 sequence: CASSYITTTTGEQFF. In DNA, the CDR3 is TGTGCCAGCAGTTACATAACTACGACGACCGGGGAGCAGTTCTTC.